The 25 T cell receptor beta chains below all came from one sample that was sequenced in a study of Ad26.COV2.S vaccination and SARS-CoV-2 variants. Clones were sequenced by immunoSEQ multiplex PCR, and TCRdb holds only the in-frame ones, with some missing. The table lists 350,000 to 450,000 clones, over 75% of them singletons. Treatment specified: some 19 received Ad26.COV2.S at low or high dose, single or two shots; five or six received placebo; per-sample allocation not given. Samples analyzed were those drawn on day 63 after the first vaccine or placebo injection. This specimen was peripheral blood, taken in a trial of Ad26.COV2.S vaccine versus placebo. Every receptor here comes from a person between 18 and 60 years old who received the Ad26.COV2.S COVID-19 vaccine or a placebo.

The J gene is TRBJ2-7, the V gene TRBV7-2; TRBD1 aligns across 10 bases. Germline loops: CDR1 SGHTA, CDR2 FQGNSA. The V segment lost 0 bases and the J segment 7 bases; nucleotides outside the gene matches: 9. This CDR3 has 16 residues. The CDR3 region is CASSLALIGTGVEQYF. In DNA, the CDR3 is TGTGCCAGCAGCTTAGCCCTAATCGGGACAGGGGTTGAGCAGTACTTC.

The CDR3 bases are TGTGCCTGGAGTGCCGGCGGAGCTAACTATGGCTACACCTTC. It codes for CAWSAGGANYGYTF. This chain uses TRBV30 with TRBJ1-2; D is unclear. V was cut by 1 base and J by 0 bases, with 9 bases left in between. Germline assignment: CDR1 GTSNPN and CDR2 SVGIG (reference sequence). The CDR3 length is 14 residues.

As DNA, the CDR3 is TGTGCCAGCAGTGCTCATGACGGCGGGTGTCTGGAGACCCAGTACTTC. It encodes CASSAHDGGCLETQYF. The chain has TRBV2 and TRBJ2-5, with D perhaps TRBD2 (5 bases). Germline V lookup: CDR1 SNHLY, CDR2 FYNNEI. This CDR3 comprises 16 residues. The V gene lost 4 bases and the J gene lost 5 bases, with 20 bases spanning the gap.

V usage is TRBV15 and J usage is TRBJ1-1; 7 positions match TRBD1. V dropped 3 bases and J dropped 4; count of bases not matched to a gene: 2. Looked up from germline, CDR1 is LNHNV and CDR2 is YYDKDF (reference sequence). This CDR3 spans 13 amino acids. CDR3 amino acids: CATSRGDSTEAFF. CDR3 nucleotide sequence: TGTGCCACCAGCAGGGGGGACAGCACTGAAGCTTTCTTT.

The chain combines TRBV9 with TRBJ2-5; TRBD2 matches at 11 bases. V dropped 0 bases and J dropped 5; count of bases not matched to a gene: 3. CDR1 is SGDLS, CDR2 YYNGEE, per germline. This CDR3 has 15 amino acids. The CDR3 loop is CASSVGASGGETQYF. The CDR3 region has the DNA TGTGCCAGCAGCGTAGGGGCTAGCGGGGGGGAGACCCAGTACTTC.

This chain joins TRBV5-4 and TRBJ1-2; weak D call: TRBD1 (5 bases). Trimming cost V 4 bases and J 11 bases, with 18 bases left between them. CDR1 SGHNT and CDR2 YYREEE come from the germline V gene (reference sequence). The CDR3 covers 13 residues. CDR3 region: CASSEGQGMWYTF. Here the CDR3 DNA reads TGTGCCAGCAGCGAGGGCCAGGGCATGTGGTACACCTTC. The full variable domain, rest sourced from reference TRBV5-4 and TRBJ1-2, is ETGVTQSPTHLIKTRGQQVTLRCSSQSGHNTVSWYQQALGQGPQFIFQYYREEENGRGNFPPRFSGLQFPNYSSELNVNALELDDSALYLCASSEGQGMWYTFGSGTRLTVV.

This chain joins TRBV9 and TRBJ1-4, with unresolved D. The V gene's germline CDR1 is SGDLS and CDR2 YYNGEE. Trimming pared 1 base from V and 8 bases from J, leaving 15 bases between. The CDR3 sequence is 15 residues long. The CDR3: CASSVRGRVQEKLFF. CDR3 sequence (DNA): TGTGCCAGCAGCGTACGGGGTAGGGTCCAGGAAAAACTGTTTTTT.

This chain joins TRBV15 and TRBJ2-7, with no clear D. The CDR3 contains 15 residues. Germline CDR1 is LNHNV and CDR2 is YYDKDF (reference sequence). V shed 0 bases and J shed 0 bases, with 9 bases lying between them. The CDR3 loop is CATSRDLGSSYEQYF. CDR3 in DNA: TGTGCCACCAGCAGAGATCTAGGATCCTCCTACGAGCAGTACTTC.

V and J are TRBV21-1 and TRBJ1-3. TRBV21-1 is recorded as a pseudogene. This CDR3 is built from 20 residues. The CDR3 loop reads CASSKVRRGGGSRGGNTIYF. CDR3 coding DNA: TGTGCCAGCAGCAAAGTACGGAGAGGGGGCGGGAGTCGGGGTGGAAACACCATATATTTT.

This chain links TRBV3-1 (or the pseudogene TRBV3-2) with TRBJ1-3; D ambiguous. The V gene lost 1 base and the J gene lost 2 bases, with 9 bases spanning the gap. Germline-derived CDR1 and CDR2 are LGHDT and YNNKEL (reference sequence). The CDR3 sequence is 15 residues long. The CDR3 nucleotides read TGTGCCAGCAGCCAAGGACAAGTCCCTGGAAACACCATATATTTT. It specifies CASSQGQVPGNTIYF.

V usage is TRBV5-5 and J usage is TRBJ2-7; D is unclear. V was clipped by 4 bases and J by 4 bases, with 12 bases between them. Germline lookup yields CDR1 SGHKS and CDR2 YYEKEE (reference sequence). The CDR3 runs 13 residues. Here the CDR3 DNA reads TGTGCCAGCAGCCGAATTGGGTCGTACGAGCAGTACTTC. It codes for CASSRIGSYEQYF.

This sequence joins TRBV11-2 and TRBJ1-6; D is ambiguous. The germline V gene has CDR1 SGHAT and CDR2 FQNNGV. V shed 0 bases and J shed 5 bases, with 2 bases lying between them. CDR3 length: 13 residues. CDR3 sequence (DNA): TGTGCCAGCAGCTTAGATCATAATTCACCCCTCCACTTT. Its protein is CASSLDHNSPLHF.

This chain joins TRBV12-3 or TRBV12-4 and TRBJ1-6; D possibly corresponds to TRBD1 (5 bases). Trimming took off 7 bases at V and 10 bases at J, with 14 bases between the two ends. The CDR3 has 13 residues. CDR3 sequence: CASTSGGFSPLHF. CDR3 sequence (DNA): TGTGCCAGCACCTCGGGGGGTTTCTCACCCCTCCACTTT.

V gene TRBV6-4 combines with J gene TRBJ2-2, with 10 positions matching TRBD1. The CDR3 has 16 residues. Trimming took 0 bases from V and 6 from J; bases not matched to a gene: 4. In germline, CDR1 is MRHNA, CDR2 SNTAGT. CDR3 sequence: CASSDSPGQGAGELFF. DNA for the CDR3: TGTGCCAGCAGTGACTCGCCAGGACAGGGGGCCGGGGAGCTGTTTTTT.

The V and J genes are TRBV4-2 and TRBJ1-5; the D is unclear. Trimming took off 0 bases at V and 1 base at J, with 7 bases between the two ends. The CDR3 covers 15 residues. Per the germline V gene, CDR1 is LGHNA and CDR2 is YNFKEQ. Here the CDR3 reads CASSQDGGSNQPQHF. The CDR3 coding sequence is TGTGCCAGCAGCCAAGATGGTGGCAGCAATCAGCCCCAGCATTTT.

The chain links TRBV6-5 to TRBJ2-7; no clear D gene. The V end was cut by 8 bases, the J end by 0 bases, with 8 bases between. This CDR3 has 12 amino acids. Germline V lookup: CDR1 MNHEY, CDR2 SVGAGI. CDR3 DNA sequence: TGTGCCAGCGGCACCTCCTCCTACGAGCAGTACTTC. Its protein is CASGTSSYEQYF.

This chain connects TRBV27 to TRBJ2-3, with a tentative D call TRBD2 (6 bases). The CDR3 totals 15 residues. Trimming removed 3 bases from V and 2 bases from J, with 12 bases in between. Germline V lookup: CDR1 MNHEY, CDR2 SMNVEV (reference sequence). The CDR3 region is CASSFRESVTDTQYF. In nucleotides, the CDR3 is TGTGCCAGCAGTTTTCGGGAGTCAGTCACAGATACGCAGTATTTT.

This clone was recorded a few times. The chain couples TRBV12-3 or TRBV12-4 to TRBJ1-4; D not certain. This CDR3 spans 12 amino acids. Trimming took off 5 bases at V and 5 bases at J, with 6 bases between the two ends. The CDR3 loop is CASSPLNEKLFF. DNA of the CDR3: TGTGCCAGCAGTCCTCTGAATGAAAAACTGTTTTTT.

The chain carries TRBV29-1 and TRBJ1-3; D is unclear. The V end was cut by 2 bases, the J end by 0 bases, with 5 bases between. Germline V gives CDR1 SQVTM, CDR2 ANQGSEA. CDR3 length: 13 amino acids. The CDR3 DNA reads as TGCAGCGTTGAAACTAGCTCTGGAAACACCATATATTTT. Encoded protein: CSVETSSGNTIYF.

This clone was recorded once. The V gene is TRBV7-8, the J gene TRBJ2-6, with a possible D match to TRBD2 (5 bases). Germline CDR1 and CDR2: SGHVS and FQNEAQ. The CDR3 contains 16 residues. Trimming stripped 1 base from V and 4 bases from J, with 11 bases between. The CDR3 bases are TGTGCCAGCAGCTTAGGGCGGGCCTTGGGGGCCAACGTCCTGACTTTC. As protein: CASSLGRALGANVLTF.

V usage is TRBV27 and J usage is TRBJ1-2; 7 bases agree with TRBD1. Germline assignment: CDR1 MNHEY and CDR2 SMNVEV (reference sequence). J was trimmed by 7 bases and V by 0 bases; bases with no gene match: 8. The CDR3 has 15 residues. CDR3 region: CASSLSIEGAAGYTF. The CDR3 region has the DNA TGTGCCAGCAGTTTATCGATTGAGGGGGCGGCTGGCTACACCTTC.

The V and J genes are TRBV7-2 and TRBJ1-5; perhaps TRBD1 as D (5 bases). The CDR3 has 16 amino acids. Trimming removed 1 base at V and 1 base at J, with 11 bases between. The germline gives CDR1 SGHTA, CDR2 FQGNSA. The CDR3 bases are TGTGCCAGCAGCTTAGGGGTCCGGGGCAGCAATCAGCCCCAGCATTTT. This gives the protein CASSLGVRGSNQPQHF.

This chain links TRBV18 with TRBJ1-1, with 8 nucleotides matching TRBD1. J was trimmed by 3 bases and V by 1 base; bases with no gene match: 1. The CDR3 is made up of 14 amino acids. From germline, CDR1 is KGHSH and CDR2 LQKENI. The CDR3 protein is CASSPRTGYTEAFF. The CDR3 nucleotides read TGTGCCAGCTCACCACGGACAGGGTACACTGAAGCTTTCTTT.

V gene TRBV9 combines with J gene TRBJ1-5; no clear D. CDR3 length: 15 residues. V was clipped by 10 bases and J by 0 bases, with 17 bases between them. The V gene's germline CDR1 is SGDLS and CDR2 YYNGEE. CDR3 region: CALPREPYSNQPQHF. The CDR3 bases are TGTGCCTTACCCCGAGAACCCTATAGCAATCAGCCCCAGCATTTT.

This clone showed up just once. DNA for the CDR3: TGTGCCAGTAGTATAGGCCCCCTCGGGGCCAACGTCCTGACTTTC. Translation gives CASSIGPLGANVLTF. This chain connects TRBV19 to TRBJ2-6; D is ambiguous. Germline loops: CDR1 LNHDA, CDR2 SQIVND (reference sequence). V was trimmed by 1 base and J by 4 bases, leaving 8 bases between them. The CDR3 is 15 amino acids.